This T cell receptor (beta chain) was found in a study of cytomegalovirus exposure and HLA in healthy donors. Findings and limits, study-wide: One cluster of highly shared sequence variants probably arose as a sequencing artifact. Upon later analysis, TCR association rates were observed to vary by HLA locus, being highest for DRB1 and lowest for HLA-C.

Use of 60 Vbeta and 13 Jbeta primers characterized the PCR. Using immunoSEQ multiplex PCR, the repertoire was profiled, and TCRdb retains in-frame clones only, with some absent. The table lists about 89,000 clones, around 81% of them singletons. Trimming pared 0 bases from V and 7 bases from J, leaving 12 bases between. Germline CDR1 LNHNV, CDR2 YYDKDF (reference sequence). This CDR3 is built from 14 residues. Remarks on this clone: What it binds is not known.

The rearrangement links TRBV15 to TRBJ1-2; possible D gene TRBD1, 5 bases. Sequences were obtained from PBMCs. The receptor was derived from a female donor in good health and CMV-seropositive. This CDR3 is CATSREVRDAGYTF. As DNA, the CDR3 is TGTGCCACCAGCAGAGAGGTCAGGGATGCTGGCTACACCTTC. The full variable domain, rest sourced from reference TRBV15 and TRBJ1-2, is DAMVIQNPRYQVTQFGKPVTLSCSQTLNHNVMYWYQQKSSQAPKLLFHYYDKDFNNEADTPDNFQSRRPNTSFCFLDIRSPGLGDTAMYLCATSREVRDAGYTFGSGTRLTVV.